This passage covers 22 T cell receptor beta chains from one sample sequenced in a study of cytomegalovirus exposure and HLA in healthy donors (dated by TCRdb to about 2017). Libraries were built with the immunoSEQ multiplex PCR assay. For the multiplex PCR, a mixture combining 60 forward primers for TCR Vbeta segments and 13 reverse primers for TCR Jbeta segments was used. Imported from immuneACCESS, the table was reduced by TCRdb to in-frame sequences with V and J called. These copies leave out some clones; in studies compared against another copy, an unresolved V gene accounts for under half, and the cause of the remainder is not known. In all, the sample holds a few hundred thousand clones, and 70% to 80% of those were seen once. The ten most abundant clones make up 1.5% to 2% of the sample. Material for sequencing was PBMCs. Source of these receptors: a woman aged 25 to 39 in good health and CMV-seronegative.

V gene TRBV5-8 combines with J gene TRBJ1-4; no firm D call. V dropped 4 bases and J dropped 0 bases, with 10 bases sitting between them. The CDR3 consists of 15 residues. The germline CDR1 and CDR2 sequences are SGHTS and YDEGEE. CDR3 in DNA: TGTGCCAGCAGCCCACAGATAGCAACTAATGAAAAACTGTTTTTT. The encoded protein is CASSPQIATNEKLFF.

J is TRBJ1-2 and V is TRBV7-6, with TRBD1 identical over 7 bases. Per the germline V gene, CDR1 is SGHVS and CDR2 is FNYEAQ. CDR3 length equals 14 residues. J was trimmed by 6 bases and V by 5 bases; bases with no gene match: 9. The CDR3 loop reads CASSKSGQYDGYTF. The CDR3 nucleotides are TGTGCCAGCAGCAAATCGGGACAGTACGATGGCTACACCTTC.

Of note for this clone: This same CDR3 is encoded by further DNA sequences in the sample. The chain uses TRBV7-6 and TRBJ1-1, with TRBD1 as a possible D gene (6 bases). This CDR3 comprises 14 residues. Germline values: CDR1 SGHVS, CDR2 FNYEAQ. Trimming took off 5 bases at V and 4 bases at J, with 14 bases between the two ends. The CDR3 protein is CASSQGGWGTEAFF. The CDR3 bases are TGTGCCAGCAGCCAAGGGGGATGGGGCACTGAAGCTTTCTTT.

This clone was detected many times. This chain links TRBV15 with TRBJ1-3; weak D call: TRBD1 (5 bases). The germline V gene encodes CDR1 LNHNV and CDR2 YYDKDF (reference sequence). This CDR3 has 16 amino acids. With 0 bases removed from V and 4 bases from J, the gap between germline ends came to 13 bases. The CDR3 here is CATSRDYDSPGNTIYF. The DNA of the CDR3 is TGTGCCACCAGCAGAGATTACGACAGTCCCGGAAACACCATATATTTT.

The gene calls are TRBV7-9 and TRBJ2-3, with 9 bases identical to TRBD2. The germline CDR1 and CDR2 sequences are SEHNR and FQNEAQ (reference sequence). J was trimmed by 2 bases and V by 3 bases; bases with no gene match: 3. This CDR3 has 15 amino acids. The CDR3 DNA follows: TGTGCCAGCAGCTTTAGCGGGAGTATCACAGATACGCAGTATTTT. Its protein product is CASSFSGSITDTQYF.

The rearrangement links TRBV5-4 to TRBJ2-3; TRBD2 aligns across 14 bases. Germline CDR1 and CDR2: SGHNT and YYREEE (reference sequence). Germline trimming cut 2 bases from V and 1 base from J; bases unmatched to any gene: 6. CDR3 size: 18 residues. The CDR3 here is CASSFRLAGGPGTDTQYF. The DNA of the CDR3 is TGTGCCAGCAGCTTTAGACTAGCGGGGGGGCCGGGCACAGATACGCAGTATTTT.

The rearrangement uses TRBV19 and TRBJ2-1; D may be TRBD2 (7 bases). Trimming shortened V by 5 bases and J by 6 bases, and 14 bases separated the two germline ends. The CDR3 length is 14 residues. Germline values: CDR1 LNHDA, CDR2 SQIVND (reference sequence). The CDR3 region has the DNA TGTGCCAGTAGTCCTAGAGGGGGGGCCAATGAGCAGTTCTTC. Translating gives CASSPRGGANEQFF.

This clone was found a few times. V is TRBV7-8 and J is TRBJ2-1; 7 nucleotides agree with TRBD2. The germline gives CDR1 SGHVS, CDR2 FQNEAQ. V lost 0 bases, J lost 4 bases, and 9 bases stayed unmatched. The CDR3 extends over 17 amino acids. CDR3: CASSLARVASGYNEQFF. The CDR3 DNA follows: TGTGCCAGCAGCTTAGCTAGGGTGGCTAGCGGTTACAATGAGCAGTTCTTC.

The V gene is TRBV5-1, the J gene TRBJ2-3; TRBD2 might be the D (6 bases). Germline V gene sequence: CDR1 SGHRS, CDR2 YFSETQ. V lost 2 bases and J 2 bases, leaving 12 bases between the germline ends. The CDR3 is 15 residues long. The CDR3 here is CASSFGSVITDTQYF. Here the CDR3 DNA reads TGCGCCAGCAGCTTCGGGAGCGTAATCACAGATACGCAGTATTTT.

This sequence joins TRBV23-1 and TRBJ2-7; D possibly corresponds to TRBD2 (5 bases). TRBV23-1 is an ORF, with its function uncertain. The CDR3 totals 13 residues. V lost 8 bases, J lost 2 bases, and 13 bases lay in between. CDR3 nucleotide sequence: TGCGCCAGCGGGCGGAGGCAGACCTACGAGCAGTACTTC. Translating gives CASGRRQTYEQYF.

The chain employs TRBV30 and TRBJ1-2; D is unclear. This CDR3 comprises 14 residues. CDR1 and CDR2 (germline): GTSNPN, SVGIG (reference sequence). Trimming pared 4 bases from V and 1 base from J, leaving 13 bases between. DNA of the CDR3: TGTGCCTGGACCCAGGTCCCTCTTAACTATGGCTACACCTTC. It specifies CAWTQVPLNYGYTF.

This sequence joins TRBV5-5 and TRBJ1-5; 9 bases match TRBD1. The CDR3 is 17 residues long. Germline V gene lookup returns CDR1 SGHKS and CDR2 YYEKEE (reference sequence). The V gene end was trimmed by 3 bases and the J gene end by 4 bases; junction bases not matched to a gene: 11. The CDR3 DNA follows: TGTGCCAGCAGCTCGGTTCTCGGGGACAGGGTTAATCAGCCCCAGCATTTT. Translating it yields CASSSVLGDRVNQPQHF. Variable domain in full (rest from reference TRBV5-5 and TRBJ1-5): DAGVTQSPTHLIKTRGQQVTLRCSPISGHKSVSWYQQVLGQGPQFIFQYYEKEERGRGNFPDRFSARQFPNYSSELNVNALLLGDSALYLCASSSVLGDRVNQPQHFGDGTRLSIL.

This chain uses TRBV5-1 with TRBJ2-7, with unresolved D. The CDR3 has 13 amino acids. Germline V gene data show CDR1 as SGHRS and CDR2 as YFSETQ. The germline V and J ends were trimmed by 1 base and 2 bases, with 7 bases remaining between them. DNA for the CDR3: TGCGCCAGCAGCTTGAAACAGCCCTACGAGCAGTACTTC. Its translation is CASSLKQPYEQYF.

J is TRBJ2-1 and V is TRBV6-1, with 13 bases lining up with TRBD2. CDR3 length: 15 amino acids. Trimming removed 6 bases from V and 9 bases from J; junction bases left unmatched: 8. Germline values: CDR1 MNHNS, CDR2 SASEGT. The CDR3, as DNA: TGTGCCAGCAGACCGGGACTAGCGGGATATCCTGAGCAGTTCTTC. It yields the protein CASRPGLAGYPEQFF.

Here the CDR3 DNA reads TGTGCCAGTAGTGCCCGGACAGGGCCTAGCACAGATACGCAGTATTTT. This sequence encodes CASSARTGPSTDTQYF. The chain links TRBV19 to TRBJ2-3, with 8 bases fitting TRBD1. CDR1 and CDR2 (germline): LNHDA, SQIVND (reference sequence). The CDR3 has 16 amino acids. V was clipped by 5 bases and J by 0 bases; unmatched bases: 7.

This clone was counted once. CDR3 in DNA: TGTGCCAGCAGCAAGACGCCGGGACAGGGGAAACTTGGCTACACCTTC. As protein: CASSKTPGQGKLGYTF. The genes are TRBV9 and TRBJ1-2, with TRBD1 matching 10 bases. The V segment lost 4 bases and the J segment 7 bases; nucleotides outside the gene matches: 13. Germline V CDR1 and CDR2: SGDLS, YYNGEE. The CDR3 is made up of 16 amino acids.

This clone was picked up a small number of times. The rearrangement joins TRBV9 to TRBJ2-1; TRBD2 is a possible D gene (5 bases). Per the germline V gene, CDR1 is SGDLS and CDR2 is YYNGEE. The V and J ends lost 3 bases and 8 bases respectively, with 18 bases between them. The CDR3 length is 15 residues. CDR3 in amino acids: CASSATSGSVDEQFF. In DNA form, the CDR3 reads TGTGCCAGCAGCGCCACTAGTGGTTCAGTCGATGAGCAGTTCTTC.

This rearrangement joins TRBV7-9 to TRBJ2-2, with 11 bases that match TRBD2. Germline values: CDR1 SEHNR, CDR2 FQNEAQ (reference sequence). The CDR3 runs to 16 residues. The V segment lost 5 bases and the J segment 7 bases; nucleotides outside the gene matches: 9. CDR3 residues: CASSTPSGGRDGELFF. The CDR3 bases are TGTGCCAGCAGCACCCCTAGCGGGGGGCGTGACGGGGAGCTGTTTTTT.

The V gene is TRBV9, the J gene TRBJ2-7, with a possible D match to TRBD2 (6 bases). This CDR3 has 10 residues. With 7 bases removed from V and 4 bases from J, the gap between germline ends came to 6 bases. Germline V gene data show CDR1 as SGDLS and CDR2 as YYNGEE. CDR3 DNA sequence: TGTGCCAGCGCGGGATACGAGCAGTACTTC. This sequence encodes CASAGYEQYF.

J is TRBJ2-7 and V is TRBV18, with a tentative D call TRBD2 (6 bases). V lost 3 bases and J lost 3, with 12 bases in between. CDR1 and CDR2 (germline): KGHSH, LQKENI. The CDR3 extends over 14 amino acids. CDR3 in amino acids: CASSPSGAFYEQYF. Written as DNA, the CDR3 is TGTGCCAGCTCACCGTCGGGAGCCTTCTACGAGCAGTACTTC.

This chain links TRBV5-1 with TRBJ2-7, with D unresolved. The CDR3 is 12 amino acids. V was shortened by 5 bases and J by 1 base, with 7 bases between the two germline ends. CDR1 SGHRS and CDR2 YFSETQ come from the germline V gene. As DNA, the CDR3 is TGCGCCAGCAGTAGAGATTCCTACGAGCAGTACTTC. This sequence encodes CASSRDSYEQYF.

This clone has only a few counts. This chain connects TRBV7-9 to TRBJ1-1, with D perhaps TRBD1 (5 bases). The ends were cut back, 5 bases at V and 7 bases at J, with 17 bases in the middle. Germline-derived CDR1 and CDR2 are SEHNR and FQNEAQ (reference sequence). This CDR3 is 14 amino acids long. The CDR3 loop is CASSPPTAPNEAFF. CDR3 nucleotides: TGTGCCAGCAGCCCCCCGACAGCCCCGAATGAAGCTTTCTTT. Full variable domain (remainder filled in from reference TRBV7-9 and TRBJ1-1): DTGVSQNPRHKITKRGQNVTFRCDPISEHNRLYWYRQTLGQGPEFLTYFQNEAQLEKSRLLSDRFSAERPKGSFSTLEIQRTEQGDSAMYLCASSPPTAPNEAFFGQGTRLTVV.